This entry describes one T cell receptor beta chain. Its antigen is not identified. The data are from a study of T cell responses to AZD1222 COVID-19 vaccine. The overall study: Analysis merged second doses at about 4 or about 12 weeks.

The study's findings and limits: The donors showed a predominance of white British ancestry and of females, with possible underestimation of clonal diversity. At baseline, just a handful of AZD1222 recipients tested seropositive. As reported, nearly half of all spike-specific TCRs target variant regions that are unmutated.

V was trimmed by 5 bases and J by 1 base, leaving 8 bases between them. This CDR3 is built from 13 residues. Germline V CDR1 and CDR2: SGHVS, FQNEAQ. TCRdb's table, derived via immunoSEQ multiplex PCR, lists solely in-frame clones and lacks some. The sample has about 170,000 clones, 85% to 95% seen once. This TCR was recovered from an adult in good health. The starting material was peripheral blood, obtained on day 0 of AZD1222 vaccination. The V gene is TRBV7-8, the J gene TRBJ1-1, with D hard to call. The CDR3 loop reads CASSMHGNTEAFF. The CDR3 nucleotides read TGTGCCAGCAGCATGCACGGGAACACTGAAGCTTTCTTT.